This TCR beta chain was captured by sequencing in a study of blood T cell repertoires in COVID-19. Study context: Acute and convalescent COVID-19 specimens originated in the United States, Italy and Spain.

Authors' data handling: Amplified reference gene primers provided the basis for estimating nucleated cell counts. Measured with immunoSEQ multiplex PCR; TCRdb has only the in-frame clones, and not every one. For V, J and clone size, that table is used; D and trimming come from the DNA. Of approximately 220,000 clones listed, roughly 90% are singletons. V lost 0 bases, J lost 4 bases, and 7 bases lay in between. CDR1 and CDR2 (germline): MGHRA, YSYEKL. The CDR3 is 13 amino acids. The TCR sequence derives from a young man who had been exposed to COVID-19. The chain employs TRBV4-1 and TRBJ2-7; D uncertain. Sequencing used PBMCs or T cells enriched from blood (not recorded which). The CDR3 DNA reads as TGCGCCAGCAGCCAAGACGCAACTTACGAGCAGTACTTC. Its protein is CASSQDATYEQYF.